This T cell receptor (beta chain) stems from a study of shared clonotypes between healthy human individuals. Study-level information: Researchers assigned three CD4 naive, three CD4 memory, two CD8 naive and one CD8 memory plate to each donor. General study findings and limits: The four-donor shared clonotypes exceeded non-shared clonotypes in generation probability, with non-shared ones scoring lower. Roughly 5% of naive CD4 clonotypes were common to a handful of donors. Larger estimated richness was generally seen in naive subsets than in memory subsets.

Sequencing was performed with immunoSEQ multiplex PCR; in TCRdb, only in-frame clones are kept and a portion is missing. In the table there are roughly 2.2 million clones, about 92% of which are singletons. Germline V gene lookup returns CDR1 SGHDT and CDR2 YYEEEE. The CDR3 is 14 residues long. The V and J ends lost 3 bases and 7 bases respectively, with 14 bases between them. In the case of this clone: Its antigen remains unidentified.

Input material: naive CD4+ T cells from PBMCs. Subset: CD45RA+ positively selected. The chain has TRBV5-6 and TRBJ1-5; a weak D match, TRBD1 (5 bases). The sequence came from a man aged 18 to 35 in good health. Some clones in this sample may be carry-over from other donors' samples. In DNA, the CDR3 is TGTGCCAGCAGCTCCGGGACGGAACGGCAGCCCCAGCATTTT. Translated, it gives CASSSGTERQPQHF.